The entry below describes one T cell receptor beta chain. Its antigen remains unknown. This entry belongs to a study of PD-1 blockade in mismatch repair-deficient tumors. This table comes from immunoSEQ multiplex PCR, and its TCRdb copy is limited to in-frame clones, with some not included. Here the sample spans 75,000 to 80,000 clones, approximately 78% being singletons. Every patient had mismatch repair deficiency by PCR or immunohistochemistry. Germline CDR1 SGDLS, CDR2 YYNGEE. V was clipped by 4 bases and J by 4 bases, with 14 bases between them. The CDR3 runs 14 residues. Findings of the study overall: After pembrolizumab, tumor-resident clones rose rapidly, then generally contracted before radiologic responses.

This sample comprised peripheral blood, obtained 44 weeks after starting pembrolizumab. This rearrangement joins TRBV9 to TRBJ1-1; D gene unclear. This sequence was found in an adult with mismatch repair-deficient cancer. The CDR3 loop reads CASSLTPPVTEAFF. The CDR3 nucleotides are TGTGCCAGCAGCCTCACCCCCCCCGTCACTGAAGCTTTCTTT.